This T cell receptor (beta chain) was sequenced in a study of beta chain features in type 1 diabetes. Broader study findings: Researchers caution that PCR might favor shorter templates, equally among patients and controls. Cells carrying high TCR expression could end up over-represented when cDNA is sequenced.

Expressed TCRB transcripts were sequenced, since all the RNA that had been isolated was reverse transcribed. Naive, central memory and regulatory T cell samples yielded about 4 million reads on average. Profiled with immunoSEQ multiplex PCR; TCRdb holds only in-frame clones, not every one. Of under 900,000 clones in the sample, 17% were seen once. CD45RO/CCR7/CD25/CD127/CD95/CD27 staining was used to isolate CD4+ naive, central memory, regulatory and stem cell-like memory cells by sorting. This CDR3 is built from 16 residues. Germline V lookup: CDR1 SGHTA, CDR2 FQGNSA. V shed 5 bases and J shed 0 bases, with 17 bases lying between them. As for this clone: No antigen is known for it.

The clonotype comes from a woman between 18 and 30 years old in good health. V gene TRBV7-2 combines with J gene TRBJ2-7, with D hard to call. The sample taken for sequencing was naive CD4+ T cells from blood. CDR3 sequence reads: CASSPGVGVSSYEQYF. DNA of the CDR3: TGTGCCAGCAGCCCGGGCGTTGGGGTGAGCTCCTACGAGCAGTACTTC.